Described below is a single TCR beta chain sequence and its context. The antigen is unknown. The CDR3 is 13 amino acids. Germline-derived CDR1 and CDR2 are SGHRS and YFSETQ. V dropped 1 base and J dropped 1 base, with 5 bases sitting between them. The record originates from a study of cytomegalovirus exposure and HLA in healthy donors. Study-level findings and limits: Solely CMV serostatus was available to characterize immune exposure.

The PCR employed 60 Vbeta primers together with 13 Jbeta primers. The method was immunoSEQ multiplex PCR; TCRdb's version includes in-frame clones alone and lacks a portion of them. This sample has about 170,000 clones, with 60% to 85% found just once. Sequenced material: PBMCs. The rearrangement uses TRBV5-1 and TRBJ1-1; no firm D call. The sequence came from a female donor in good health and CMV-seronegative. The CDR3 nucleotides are TGCGCCAGCAGCTTGCCAGGGAACACTGAAGCTTTCTTT. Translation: CASSLPGNTEAFF. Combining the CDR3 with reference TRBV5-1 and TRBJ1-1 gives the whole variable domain KAGVTQTPRYLIKTRGQQVTLSCSPISGHRSVSWYQQTPGQGLQFLFEYFSETQRNKGNFPGRFSGRQFSNSRSEMNVSTLELGDSALYLCASSLPGNTEAFFGQGTRLTVV.